The following is a T cell receptor (beta chain) sequence with its context. Its antigen is currently unknown. Germline CDR1 and CDR2: MNHEY and SVGAGI. The length of the CDR3 is 13 residues. Deletions cut 1 base from V and 8 bases from J, with 8 bases between. It was with random hexamers that about 0.45 to 1 ug RNA was reverse transcribed. Across 54 Vbeta and 13 Jbeta, immunoSEQ multiplex PCR amplified TCR beta CDR3. MiXCR, applied by TCRdb to the immunoSEQ multiplex PCR reads, yields one record per CDR3 protein. The data show more than 95,000 distinct CDR3 sequences, with about 94% seen just once and 0.21% held by the top ten. The data originate from a study of CD8 T cells in Susac syndrome. On the study more broadly: Blood was drawn from Susac syndrome patients while they were therapy-naive, on corticosteroids, or on intravenous immunoglobulin alone.

Study-level results: The number of Susac-specific public clones found was more than 15 in total CD8+ repertoires and 4 to 6 in CD8+ TEMRA repertoires. As acknowledged by the study, its TCR sequencing and HLA analysis included a relatively small number of individuals.

The sequencing input was CD8+ T cells from PBMCs. The rearrangement uses TRBV6-5 and TRBJ1-4; D not certain. This clonotype originated in a human donor with Susac syndrome. The CDR3 DNA is TGTGCCAGCAGTTACTACTTGCGGGAAAAACTGTTTTTT. It codes for CASSYYLREKLFF.